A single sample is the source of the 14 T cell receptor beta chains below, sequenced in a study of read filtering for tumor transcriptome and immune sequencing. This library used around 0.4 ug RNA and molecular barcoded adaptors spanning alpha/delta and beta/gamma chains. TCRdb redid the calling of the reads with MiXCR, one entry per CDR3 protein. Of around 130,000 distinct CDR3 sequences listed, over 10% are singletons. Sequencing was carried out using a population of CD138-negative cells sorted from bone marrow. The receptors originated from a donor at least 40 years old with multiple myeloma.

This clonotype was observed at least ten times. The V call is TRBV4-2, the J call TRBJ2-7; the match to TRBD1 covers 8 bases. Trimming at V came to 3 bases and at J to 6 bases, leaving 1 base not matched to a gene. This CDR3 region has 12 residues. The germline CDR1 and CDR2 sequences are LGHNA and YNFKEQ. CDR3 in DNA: TGTGCCAGCAGCCAGGGACAGGCCGAGCAGTACTTC. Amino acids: CASSQGQAEQYF.

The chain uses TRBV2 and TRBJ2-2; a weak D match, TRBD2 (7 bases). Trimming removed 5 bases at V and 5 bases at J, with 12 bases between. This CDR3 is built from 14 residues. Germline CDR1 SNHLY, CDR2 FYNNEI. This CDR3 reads CASSLRGGTGELFF. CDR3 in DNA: TGTGCCAGCAGTTTGAGGGGGGGTACCGGGGAGCTGTTTTTT.

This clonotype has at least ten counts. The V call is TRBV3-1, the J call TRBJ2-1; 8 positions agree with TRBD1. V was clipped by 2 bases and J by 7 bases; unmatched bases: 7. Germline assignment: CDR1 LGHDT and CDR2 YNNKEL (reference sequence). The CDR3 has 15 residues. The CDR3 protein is CASSQRTGRFNEQFF. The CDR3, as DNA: TGTGCCAGCAGCCAACGGACAGGGCGTTTTAATGAGCAGTTCTTC.

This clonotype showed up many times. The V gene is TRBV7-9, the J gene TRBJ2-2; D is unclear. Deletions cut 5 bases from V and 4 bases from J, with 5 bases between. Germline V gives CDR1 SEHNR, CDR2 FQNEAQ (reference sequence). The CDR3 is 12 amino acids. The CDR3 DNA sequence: TGTGCCAGCAGCCCGATCACCGGGGAGCTGTTTTTT. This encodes CASSPITGELFF.

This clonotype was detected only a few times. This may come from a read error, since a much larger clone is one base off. CDR3: CASSPGGEGNQSQHF. The CDR3 nucleotides read TGTGCCAGCAGCCCAGGGGGAGAGGGCAATCAGTCCCAGCATTTT. J is TRBJ1-5 and V is TRBV9, with TRBD1 matching over 7 bases. Germline V CDR1 and CDR2: SGDLS, YYNGEE. The CDR3 extends over 15 amino acids.

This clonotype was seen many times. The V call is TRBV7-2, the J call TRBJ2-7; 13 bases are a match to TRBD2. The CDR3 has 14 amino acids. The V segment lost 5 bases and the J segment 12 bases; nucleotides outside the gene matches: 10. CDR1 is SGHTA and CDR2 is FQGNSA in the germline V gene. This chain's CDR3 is CASSDGTSGTRVYF. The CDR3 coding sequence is TGTGCCAGCAGCGACGGGACTAGCGGGACGAGGGTGTACTTC.

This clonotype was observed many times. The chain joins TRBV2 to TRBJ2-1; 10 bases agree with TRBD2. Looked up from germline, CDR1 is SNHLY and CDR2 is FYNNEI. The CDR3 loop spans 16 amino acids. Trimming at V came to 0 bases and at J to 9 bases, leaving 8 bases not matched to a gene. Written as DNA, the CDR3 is TGTGCCAGCAGTGAAGCGGAGCGGGAGGGGGTTTTTGAGCAGTTCTTC. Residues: CASSEAEREGVFEQFF. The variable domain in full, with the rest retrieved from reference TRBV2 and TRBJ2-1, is EPEVTQTPSHQVTQMGQEVILRCVPISNHLYFYWYRQILGQKVEFLVSFYNNEISEKSEIFDDQFSVERPDGSNFTLKIRSTKLEDSAMYFCASSEAEREGVFEQFFGPGTRLTVL.

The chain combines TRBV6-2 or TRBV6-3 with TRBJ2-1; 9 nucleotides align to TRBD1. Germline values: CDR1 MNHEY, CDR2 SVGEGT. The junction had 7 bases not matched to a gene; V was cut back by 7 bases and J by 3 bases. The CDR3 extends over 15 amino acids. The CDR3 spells CASNPGQGVYNEQFF. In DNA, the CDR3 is TGTGCCAGCAACCCGGGACAGGGAGTCTACAATGAGCAGTTCTTC.

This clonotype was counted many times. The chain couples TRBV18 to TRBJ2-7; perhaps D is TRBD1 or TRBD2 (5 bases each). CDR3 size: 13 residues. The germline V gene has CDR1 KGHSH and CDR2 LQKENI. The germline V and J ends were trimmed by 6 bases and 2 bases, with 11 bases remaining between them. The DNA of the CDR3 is TGTGCCAGCTCCCACACGGGACCCTACGAGCAGTACTTC. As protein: CASSHTGPYEQYF. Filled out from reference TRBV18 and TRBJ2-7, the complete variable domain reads NAGVMQNPRHLVRRRGQEARLRCSPMKGHSHVYWYRQLPEEGLKFMVYLQKENIIDESGMPKERFSAEFPKEGPSILRIQQVVRGDSAAYFCASSHTGPYEQYFGPGTRLTVT.

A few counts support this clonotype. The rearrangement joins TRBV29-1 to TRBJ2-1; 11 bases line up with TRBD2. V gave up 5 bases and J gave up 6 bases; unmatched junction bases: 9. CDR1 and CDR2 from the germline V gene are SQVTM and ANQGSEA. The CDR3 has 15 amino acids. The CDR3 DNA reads TGCAGCGTTCCGTCCGGGACTAGCGGATCCAATGAGCAGTTCTTC. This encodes CSVPSGTSGSNEQFF.

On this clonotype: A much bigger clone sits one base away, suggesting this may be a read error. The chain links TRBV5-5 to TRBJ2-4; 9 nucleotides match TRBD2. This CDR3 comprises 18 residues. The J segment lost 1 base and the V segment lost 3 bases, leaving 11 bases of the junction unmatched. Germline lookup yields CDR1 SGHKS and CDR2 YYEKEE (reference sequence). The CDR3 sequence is CASSSGISGSWAKNIQYF. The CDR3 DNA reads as TGTGCCAGCAGCTCCGGGATTAGCGGGAGTTGGGCCAAAAACATTCAGTACTTC.

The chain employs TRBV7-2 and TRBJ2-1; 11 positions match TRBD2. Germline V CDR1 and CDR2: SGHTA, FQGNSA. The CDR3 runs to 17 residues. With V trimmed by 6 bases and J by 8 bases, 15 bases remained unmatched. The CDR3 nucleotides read TGTGCCAGCAGTCAAAAAGTTATAGCGGGAGGGCCGTATGAGCAGTTCTTC. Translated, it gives CASSQKVIAGGPYEQFF.

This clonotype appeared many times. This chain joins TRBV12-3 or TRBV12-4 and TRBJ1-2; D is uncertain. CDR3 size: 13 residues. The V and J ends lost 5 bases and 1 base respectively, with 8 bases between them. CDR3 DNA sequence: TGTGCCAGCAGTACGAGGGATAACTATGGCTACACCTTC. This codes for CASSTRDNYGYTF.

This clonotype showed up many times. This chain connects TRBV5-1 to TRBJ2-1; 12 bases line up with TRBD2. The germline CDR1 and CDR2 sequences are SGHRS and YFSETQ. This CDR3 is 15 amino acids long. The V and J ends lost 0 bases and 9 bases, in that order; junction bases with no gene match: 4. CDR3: CASSLGLAGESEQFF. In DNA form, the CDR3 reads TGCGCCAGCAGCTTGGGACTAGCGGGAGAGAGTGAGCAGTTCTTC.